This TCR beta chain was found in a study of monozygotic twins with cystic fibrosis (dated by TCRdb to the early 2020s). Background for the entire study: Barcoded libraries were prepared with roughly 15 PCR cycles from around 2.8 micrograms of fragmented DNA. TCR beta repertoires were compared within and between 16 monozygotic twin pairs with cystic fibrosis so that genetic influence on V and J gene usage could be assessed. Made up mostly of children and adolescents, the cohort included ten female and six male twin pairs ranging in age from roughly 2.0 to 40 years, with a median of roughly 8.4 years. Twins were ranked among about 1,100 cohort participants for weight-for-height and FEVPerc (FEV1 disease centile) on the day of blood sampling. Data for three of the twin pairs had already been reported earlier in a different context.

With respect to this clone: Its antigen is unknown. Base qualities are not provided; no much larger clone lies one nucleotide away.

Here is what the overall study found, with its caveats: V gene usage was most similar to the co-twin in 13 of 16 pairs, and J usage was most similar to the co-twin in 8 of 16 pairs, which suggests genetic constraints. Simpson clonality tended to be low (median approximately 0.0095), which suggests a naive-dominated repertoire, although clonality was higher in the most severely affected patients. Monozygotic CF twin pairs shared significantly more nucleotide-identical clonotypes within each pair than unrelated CF individuals shared with one another (P = 0.000026, Mann-Whitney). No association turned up between shared CDR3 numbers and age, concordance or disease severity, and the cohort was small.

The CDR3 runs 15 amino acids, cysteine and phenylalanine included. Only the CDR3 part of the read is kept: 45 bases, read in frame from the first base. V and J are truncated by 0 bases and 7 bases respectively, leaving an intervening sequence of 14 bases. In the germline V gene, CDR1 corresponds to SGHRS and CDR2 to YFSETQ. Following the manufacturer's instructions, the researchers used the immunoSEQ immune profiling system to amplify TCR beta CDR3 regions via multiplex PCR. An Illumina NextSeq system was used to carry out the sequencing. The original methods were these. Sequence data were processed on the immunoSEQ Analyzer platform, and clonality was computed as the square root of Simpson's index of productive rearrangements. Similarity in V and J usage was quantified by Jensen-Shannon distance, and CDR3 generation probabilities were calculated with OLGA. Shared CDR3 sequences were searched in the immuneACCESS database (August 2020) and in VDJdb (December 2020). This is the immuneACCESS table as TCRdb keeps it, with only in-frame sequences that have V and J called. A part of the clones is gone; compared with another copy, unresolved V genes explain less than half, and the rest is unexplained. V, J and clone size reflect that table, while D and trimming were determined from the DNA. The sample has 25,000 to 30,000 clones on record, around four fifths of them singletons. Roughly 0.85% of the sample comes from the top ten.

The twin pairs came from the European Cystic Fibrosis Twin and Sibling Study Cohort, a cohort that recruited patients from some 150 CF clinics across 14 European countries. Zygosity and CFTR genotype were verified in-house, with zygosity tested by multiplex PCR of nine short tandem repeat loci. Each twin gave a peripheral blood sample, and clinical parameters were documented on that same day of blood sampling. Phenol/chloroform extraction was used to isolate genomic DNA from peripheral blood cells, and the DNA was then kept in TE buffer at 4 degrees C. The source of this sequence is a girl under 10 years old with cystic fibrosis. The rearrangement combines TRBV5-1 with TRBJ2-1, with the D gene not clear enough to name. The sample comprised blood. Here the CDR3 is given as CASSLVLARANEQFF. The sequenced DNA: TGCGCCAGCAGCTTGGTTTTAGCAAGAGCTAATGAGCAGTTCTTC.